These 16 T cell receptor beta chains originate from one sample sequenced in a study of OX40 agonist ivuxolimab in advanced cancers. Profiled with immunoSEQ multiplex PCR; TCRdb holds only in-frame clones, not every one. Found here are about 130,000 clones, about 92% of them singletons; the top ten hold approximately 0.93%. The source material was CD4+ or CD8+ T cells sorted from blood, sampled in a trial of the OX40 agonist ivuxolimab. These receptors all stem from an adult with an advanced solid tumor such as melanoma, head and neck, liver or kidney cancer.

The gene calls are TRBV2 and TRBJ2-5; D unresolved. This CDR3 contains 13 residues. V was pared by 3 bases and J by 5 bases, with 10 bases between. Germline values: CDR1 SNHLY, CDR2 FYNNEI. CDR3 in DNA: TGTGCCAGCAGTGAGCGACGGGCGGAGACCCAGTACTTC. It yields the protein CASSERRAETQYF.

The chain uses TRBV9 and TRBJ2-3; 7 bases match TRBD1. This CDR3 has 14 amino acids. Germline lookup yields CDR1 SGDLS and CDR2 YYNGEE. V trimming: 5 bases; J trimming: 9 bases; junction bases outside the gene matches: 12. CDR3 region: CASSLTGLFGTQYF. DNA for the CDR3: TGTGCCAGCAGTCTGACAGGGCTCTTTGGGACGCAGTATTTT. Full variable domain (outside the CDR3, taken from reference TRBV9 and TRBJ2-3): DSGVTQTPKHLITATGQRVTLRCSPRSGDLSVYWYQQSLDQGLQFLIQYYNGEERAKGNILERFSAQQFPDLHSELNLSSLELGDSALYFCASSLTGLFGTQYFGPGTRLTVL.

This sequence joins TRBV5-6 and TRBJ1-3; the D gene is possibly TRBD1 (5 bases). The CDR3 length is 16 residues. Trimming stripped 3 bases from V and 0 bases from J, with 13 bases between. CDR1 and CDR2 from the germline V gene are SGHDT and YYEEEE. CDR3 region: CASSYGPGPSGNTIYF. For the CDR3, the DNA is TGTGCCAGCAGCTACGGACCGGGACCCTCTGGAAACACCATATATTTT.

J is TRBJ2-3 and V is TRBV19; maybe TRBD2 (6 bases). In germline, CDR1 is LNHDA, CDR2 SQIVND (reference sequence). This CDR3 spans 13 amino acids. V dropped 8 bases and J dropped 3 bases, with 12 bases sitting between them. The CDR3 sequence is CASGTGATDTQYF. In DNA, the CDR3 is TGTGCCAGTGGGACGGGAGCTACAGATACGCAGTATTTT.

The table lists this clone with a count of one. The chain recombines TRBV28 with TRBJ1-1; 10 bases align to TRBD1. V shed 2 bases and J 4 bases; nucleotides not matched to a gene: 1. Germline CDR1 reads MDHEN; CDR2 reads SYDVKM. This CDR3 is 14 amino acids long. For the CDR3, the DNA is TGTGCCAGCAGTTTAGGACAGGGGGGCACTGAAGCTTTCTTT. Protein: CASSLGQGGTEAFF.

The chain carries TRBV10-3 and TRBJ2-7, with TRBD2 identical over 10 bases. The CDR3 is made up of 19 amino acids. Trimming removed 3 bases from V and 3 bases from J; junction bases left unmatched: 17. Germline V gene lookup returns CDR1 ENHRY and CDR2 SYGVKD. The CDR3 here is CAISDGASGGAIRLYEQYF. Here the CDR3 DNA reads TGTGCCATCAGTGACGGGGCTAGCGGGGGAGCCATCAGACTCTACGAGCAGTACTTC.

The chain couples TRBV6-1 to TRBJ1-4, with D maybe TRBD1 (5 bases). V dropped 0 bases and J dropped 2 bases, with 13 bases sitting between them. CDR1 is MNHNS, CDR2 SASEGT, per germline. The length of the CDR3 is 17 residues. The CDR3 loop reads CASSEAGPGLTNEKLFF. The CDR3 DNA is TGTGCCAGCAGTGAAGCGGGGCCAGGGCTCACTAATGAAAAACTGTTTTTT.

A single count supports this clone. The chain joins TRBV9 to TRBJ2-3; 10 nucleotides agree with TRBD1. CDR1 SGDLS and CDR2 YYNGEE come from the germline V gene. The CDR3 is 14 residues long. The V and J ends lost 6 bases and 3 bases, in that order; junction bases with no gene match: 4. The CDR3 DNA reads TGTGCCAGCACCGGGACAGGGGCGACAGATACGCAGTATTTT. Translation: CASTGTGATDTQYF.

Here the CDR3 reads CASSLSVEGQPQHF. DNA of the CDR3: TGTGCCAGCAGTTTGTCTGTCGAGGGTCAGCCCCAGCATTTT. This rearrangement joins TRBV6-6 to TRBJ1-5; D is undetermined. Between the trimmed V and J ends, which lost 4 bases and 6 bases, there was a span of 13 bases. This CDR3 has 14 amino acids. Germline V CDR1 and CDR2: MNHNY, SVGAGI (reference sequence).

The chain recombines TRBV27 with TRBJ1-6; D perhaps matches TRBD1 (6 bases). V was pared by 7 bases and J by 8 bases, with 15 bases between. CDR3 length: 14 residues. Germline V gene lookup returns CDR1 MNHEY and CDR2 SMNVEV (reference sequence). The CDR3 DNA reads TGTGCCAGCACGCGGGGGCCCCTTTATTCACCCCTCCACTTT. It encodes CASTRGPLYSPLHF.

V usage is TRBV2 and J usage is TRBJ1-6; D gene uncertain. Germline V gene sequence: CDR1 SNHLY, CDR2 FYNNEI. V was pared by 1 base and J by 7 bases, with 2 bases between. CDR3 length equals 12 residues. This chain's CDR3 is CASSEENSPLHF. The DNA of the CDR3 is TGTGCCAGCAGTGAAGAGAATTCACCCCTCCACTTT.

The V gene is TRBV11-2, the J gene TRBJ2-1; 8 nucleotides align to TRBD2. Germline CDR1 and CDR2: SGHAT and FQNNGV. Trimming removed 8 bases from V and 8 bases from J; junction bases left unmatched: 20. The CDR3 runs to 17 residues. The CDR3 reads CASFPGARKREIYEQFF. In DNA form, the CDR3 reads TGTGCCAGCTTCCCAGGGGCCCGGAAGCGGGAGATCTATGAGCAGTTCTTC.

The CDR3 sequence: CASRQDHEKLFF. DNA of the CDR3: TGTGCCAGCCGACAGGATCATGAAAAACTGTTTTTT. The rearrangement joins TRBV19 to TRBJ1-4; a possible D gene is TRBD1 (6 bases). Looked up from germline, CDR1 is LNHDA and CDR2 is SQIVND (reference sequence). This CDR3 is built from 12 residues. Trimming removed 9 bases at V and 6 bases at J, with 11 bases between.

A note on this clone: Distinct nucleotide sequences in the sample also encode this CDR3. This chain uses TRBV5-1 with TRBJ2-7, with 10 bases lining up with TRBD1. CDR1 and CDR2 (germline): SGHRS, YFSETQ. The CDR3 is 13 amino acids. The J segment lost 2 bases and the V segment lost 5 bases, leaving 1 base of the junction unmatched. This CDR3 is CASRGTGAYEQYF. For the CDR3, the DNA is TGCGCCAGCAGGGGGACAGGGGCCTACGAGCAGTACTTC.

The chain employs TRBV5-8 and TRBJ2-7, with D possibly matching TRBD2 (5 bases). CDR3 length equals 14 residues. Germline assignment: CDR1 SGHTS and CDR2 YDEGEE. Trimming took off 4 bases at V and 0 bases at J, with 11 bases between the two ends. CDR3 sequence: CASSGEGSSYEQYF. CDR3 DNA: TGTGCCAGCAGCGGCGAAGGGAGCTCCTACGAGCAGTACTTC.

The CDR3 sequence is CASKGGRGNYGYTF. The DNA for the CDR3 is TGTGCCAGCAAGGGGGGCAGGGGTAACTATGGCTACACCTTC. The chain has TRBV2 and TRBJ1-2; a weak D match, TRBD1 (6 bases). The CDR3 length is 14 residues. Trimming took off 7 bases at V and 1 base at J, with 13 bases between the two ends. CDR1 is SNHLY, CDR2 FYNNEI, per germline.